This TCR beta chain was obtained from a study of blood T cell repertoires in COVID-19. Study context: Acute-phase and convalescent COVID-19 samples originated in the United States, Italy and Spain. PBMCs, B-cell-depleted T cells, or T cells were the source of the cDNA or gDNA that made up the material.

Followed longitudinally, the Seattle patients had been enrolled during active infection. This CDR3 has 17 residues. Germline V gene sequence: CDR1 MGHRA, CDR2 YSYEKL. To note about this clone: One end of the junction fails to match germline, which may point to a read error.

In the original processing: Reference gene primer amplification in the assay estimated nucleated cell counts. Using immunoSEQ multiplex PCR, the repertoire was profiled, and TCRdb retains in-frame clones only, with some absent. Clonal size and the V and J genes are those of that table, whereas D and trimming came from the DNA. The table shows roughly 300,000 clones, with about 90% occurring only once. The sequenced sample was peripheral blood. V gene TRBV4-1 combines with J gene TRBJ2-1; 9 bases agree with TRBD1. The sequence was collected from a woman aged 30 to 39 with COVID-19, enrolled during active disease. In DNA, the CDR3 is TGCGCCAGCACCCAAGTGGGGGACAGGGTTACCATCAATGAGCAGTTCTTC. This encodes CASTQVGDRVTINEQFF.